This T cell receptor beta chain was captured in a study of T-cell memory formation after mild COVID-19. TCRdb used MiXCR to reprocess the 5' RACE reads, holding one entry per CDR3 protein. The sample has hundreds of thousands of distinct CDR3 sequences, 18% seen once. Study-level points and caveats: CD4+ contracting clones were found mainly in CM and EM, and CD8+ ones in EMRA.

In regard to this clonotype: The antigen remains undetermined.

Sequencing used PBMCs or a T cell subset sorted from them (not recorded which). The sequence was collected from an adult woman who had mild COVID-19 (a few samples of this study predate the infection). Cell type and time point are not known.

DNA for the CDR3: TGTGCCAGCAGCCAGCCGACAGCTAGTGAAGCTTTCTTT. Its translation is CASSQPTASEAFF. The chain employs TRBV4-2 and TRBJ1-1; tentatively, D is TRBD1 (5 bases). This CDR3 contains 13 residues. Trimming removed 3 bases at V and 7 bases at J, with 12 bases between. CDR1 and CDR2 from the germline V gene are LGHNA and YNFKEQ.